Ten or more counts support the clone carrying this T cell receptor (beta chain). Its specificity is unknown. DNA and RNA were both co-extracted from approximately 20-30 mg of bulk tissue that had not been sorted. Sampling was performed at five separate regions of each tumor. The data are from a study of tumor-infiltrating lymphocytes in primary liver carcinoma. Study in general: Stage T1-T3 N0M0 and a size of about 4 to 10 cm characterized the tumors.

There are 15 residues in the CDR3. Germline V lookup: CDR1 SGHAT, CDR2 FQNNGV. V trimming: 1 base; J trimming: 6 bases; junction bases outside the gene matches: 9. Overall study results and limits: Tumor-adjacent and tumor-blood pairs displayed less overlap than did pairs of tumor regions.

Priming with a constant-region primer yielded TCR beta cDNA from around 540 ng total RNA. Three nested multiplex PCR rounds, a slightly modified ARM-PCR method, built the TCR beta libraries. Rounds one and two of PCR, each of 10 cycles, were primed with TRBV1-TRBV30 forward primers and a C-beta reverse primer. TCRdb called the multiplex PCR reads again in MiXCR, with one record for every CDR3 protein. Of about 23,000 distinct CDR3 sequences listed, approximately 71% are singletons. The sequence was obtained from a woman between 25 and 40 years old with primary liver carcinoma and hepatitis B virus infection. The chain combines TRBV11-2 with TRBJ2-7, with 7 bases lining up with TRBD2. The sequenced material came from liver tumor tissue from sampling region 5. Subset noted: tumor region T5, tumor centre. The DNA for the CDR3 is TGTGCCAGCAGCTTAGCTCGGGGGAGGGATACCGAGCAGTACTTC. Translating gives CASSLARGRDTEQYF.